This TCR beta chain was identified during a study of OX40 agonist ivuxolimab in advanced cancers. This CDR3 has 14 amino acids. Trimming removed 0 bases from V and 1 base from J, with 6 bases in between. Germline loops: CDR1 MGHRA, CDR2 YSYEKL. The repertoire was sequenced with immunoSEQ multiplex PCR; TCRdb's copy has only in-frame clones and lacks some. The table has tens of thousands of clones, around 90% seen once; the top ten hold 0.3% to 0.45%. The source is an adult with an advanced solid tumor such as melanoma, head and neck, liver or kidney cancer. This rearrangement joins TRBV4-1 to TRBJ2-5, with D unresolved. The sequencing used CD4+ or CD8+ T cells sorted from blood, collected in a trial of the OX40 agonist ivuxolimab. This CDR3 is CASSQDKSQETQYF. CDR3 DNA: TGCGCCAGCAGCCAAGATAAATCCCAAGAGACCCAGTACTTC.